The sequence of this TCR beta chain was determined in a study of shared clonotypes between healthy human individuals. Study outcomes and limitations: Relative to clonotypes present in all four donors, those not shared had lower generation probabilities. Among donors, clonotype sharing was expected to be affected by sequencing depth.

Over several immunoSEQ plates, each subset's genomic DNA was distributed in even portions. TCRdb's table, derived via immunoSEQ multiplex PCR, lists solely in-frame clones and lacks some. The table shows roughly 2 million clones, with approximately 94% occurring only once. As to this clone: The antigen is not known.

Investigators divided CD4+ cells into CD45RA+ naive and CD45RA-negative memory subsets. The germline V and J ends were trimmed by 8 bases and 6 bases, with 13 bases remaining between them. CDR3 length: 13 residues. Germline CDR1 is MNHEY and CDR2 is SVGAGI. V usage is TRBV6-5 and J usage is TRBJ2-2, with D possibly TRBD2 on 6 matching bases. What was sequenced was naive CD4+ T cells sorted from blood. The subset denotes: CD45RA+ positively selected. The TCR comes from a man between 18 and 29 years old in good health. CDR3 coding DNA: TGTGCCAGCGGACGTTCTAGCGCCGGGGAGCTGTTTTTT. Its translation is CASGRSSAGELFF.